Presented here are 13 T cell receptor beta chains from one specimen sequenced in a study of blood T cells in healthy people across ages. Alongside a J-beta primer mix, a sample-barcoded 5' primer served in a second PCR lasting about 7 to 12 cycles. In TCRdb, the 5' RACE reads were re-called with MiXCR into one record per CDR3 protein. The sample lists approximately 1.5 million distinct CDR3 sequences; around 40% were seen once. The sample comprised blood. All receptors come from a woman younger than 30 in good health.

This clonotype was seen more than once but under ten times. V usage is TRBV6-1 and J usage is TRBJ2-7; D possibly corresponds to TRBD2 (6 bases). CDR3 length: 13 residues. Germline V lookup: CDR1 MNHNS, CDR2 SASEGT. Between the trimmed V and J ends, which lost 5 bases and 7 bases, there was a span of 15 bases. CDR3: CASSIRPGGEQYF. DNA of the CDR3: TGTGCCAGCAGTATTCGCCCCGGGGGAGAGCAGTACTTC.

This chain links TRBV3-1 with TRBJ2-5; D might be TRBD1 (5 bases). Germline values: CDR1 LGHDT, CDR2 YNNKEL (reference sequence). The V end lost 7 bases, the J end lost 1 base, and 16 bases lay between the germline ends. The CDR3 consists of 15 residues. This CDR3 is CASTLHGAGQETQYF. The CDR3 DNA follows: TGTGCCAGCACCCTACATGGGGCAGGCCAAGAGACCCAGTACTTC.

The chain joins TRBV20-1 to TRBJ2-4, with 7 bases fitting TRBD2. The J call is doubtful: the DNA matches TRBJ2-7 better. CDR1 is DFQATT, CDR2 SNEGSKA, per germline (reference sequence). The CDR3 runs to 14 residues. This chain's CDR3 is CSAPKTSSVDEQYF. The CDR3 DNA follows: TGCAGTGCTCCTAAGACTAGCTCGGTAGACGAGCAGTACTTC.

This clonotype was seen more than once but under ten times. This rearrangement joins TRBV6-2 or TRBV6-3 to TRBJ1-2; D remains ambiguous. Trimming pared 7 bases from V and 4 bases from J, leaving 16 bases between. The germline V gene encodes CDR1 MNHEY and CDR2 SVGEGT. This CDR3 region has 14 residues. The CDR3, as DNA: TGTGCCAGCAAAAGCAGCGCCTCCGGCTATGGCTACACCTTC. Encoded protein: CASKSSASGYGYTF.

This chain uses TRBV7-8 with TRBJ2-3; TRBD1 matches at 9 bases. Germline-derived CDR1 and CDR2 are SGHVS and FQNEAQ. V shed 5 bases, J shed 4 bases, and the junction held 13 bases outside the gene matches. The CDR3 loop spans 17 amino acids. The CDR3 DNA is TGTGCCAGCAGCCAAGACTCGGACAGGGGATCAGCAGATACGCAGTATTTT. Protein sequence: CASSQDSDRGSADTQYF.

This clonotype was detected many times. This rearrangement joins TRBV5-1 to TRBJ1-1; no reliable D call. The CDR3 runs 14 residues. CDR1 is SGHRS, CDR2 YFSETQ, per germline. Trimming took off 0 bases at V and 0 bases at J, with 6 bases between the two ends. In DNA form, the CDR3 reads TGCGCCAGCAGCTTGGACACGATGAACACTGAAGCTTTCTTT. As protein: CASSLDTMNTEAFF.

This clonotype was detected ten times or more. V is TRBV7-8 and J is TRBJ1-2; possibly TRBD1 for D (6 bases). Per germline, CDR1 SGHVS and CDR2 FQNEAQ. Between the trimmed V and J ends, which lost 3 bases and 4 bases, there was a span of 12 bases. This CDR3 comprises 14 residues. CDR3 sequence (DNA): TGTGCCAGCAGCTTTAGGGGGGGTGTCTATGGCTACACCTTC. Its translation: CASSFRGGVYGYTF. The full variable domain, its missing parts supplied by reference TRBV7-8 and TRBJ1-2, is GAGVSQSPRYKVAKRGQDVALRCDPISGHVSLFWYQQALGQGPEFLTYFQNEAQLDKSGLPSDRFFAERPEGSVSTLKIQRTQQEDSAVYLCASSFRGGVYGYTFGSGTRLTVV.

The DNA for the CDR3 is TGTGCCAGCAGTTTCGGGACTAGCGGGAGGGCCGACCACAATGAGCAGTTCTTC. It translates to CASSFGTSGRADHNEQFF. The chain has TRBV12-3 or TRBV12-4 and TRBJ2-1; 16 positions match TRBD2. This CDR3 is 18 amino acids long. V lost 3 bases to trimming and J lost 5 bases; unmatched junction nucleotides: 7.

This clonotype was picked up a small number of times. This chain joins TRBV7-3 and TRBJ2-3; D is undetermined. The CDR3 runs 11 residues. The germline V gene has CDR1 SGHTA and CDR2 FQGTGA. The V gene lost 4 bases and the J gene lost 7 bases, with 6 bases spanning the gap. CDR3 region: CASSSGYTQYF. CDR3 bases: TGTGCCAGCAGCTCTGGTTATACGCAGTATTTT.

This clonotype turned up a few times. V and J are TRBV14 and TRBJ2-1; TRBD2 aligns across 8 bases. This CDR3 spans 14 amino acids. V lost 0 bases to trimming and J lost 9 bases; unmatched junction nucleotides: 4. Germline V gives CDR1 SGHDN, CDR2 FVKESK. In DNA, the CDR3 is TGTGCCAGCAGCCAAGACGGGGGGGCCGGTGAGCAGTTCTTC. Amino acids: CASSQDGGAGEQFF.

The chain has TRBV3-1 and TRBJ1-2, with D maybe TRBD1 (5 bases). CDR1 is LGHDT and CDR2 is YNNKEL in the germline V gene (reference sequence). The CDR3 totals 12 residues. V was clipped by 6 bases and J by 4 bases, with 9 bases between them. CDR3 coding DNA: TGTGCCAGCAGTCGGGACTTCTATGGCTACACCTTC. It translates to CASSRDFYGYTF.

The V and J genes are TRBV14 and TRBJ2-7; TRBD1 matches 9 bases. V trimming: 4 bases; J trimming: 5 bases; junction bases outside the gene matches: 6. The V gene's germline CDR1 is SGHDN and CDR2 FVKESK. CDR3 length: 14 residues. CDR3 DNA: TGTGCCAGCAGCCCCTTGGACAGGGGCAACGAGCAGTACTTC. Protein sequence: CASSPLDRGNEQYF.

CDR3 sequence reads: CAWSEGQNIQPQHF. DNA for the CDR3: TGTGCCTGGAGTGAGGGGCAGAATATTCAGCCCCAGCATTTT. This chain joins TRBV30 and TRBJ1-5; the D gene is possibly TRBD1 (5 bases). Trimming removed 1 base at V and 6 bases at J, with 13 bases between. This CDR3 has 14 residues. Germline lookup yields CDR1 GTSNPN and CDR2 SVGIG (reference sequence). The full variable domain, its missing parts supplied by reference TRBV30 and TRBJ1-5, is SQTIHQWPATLVQPVGSPLSLECTVEGTSNPNLYWYRQAAGRGLQLLFYSVGIGQISSEVPQNLSASRPQDRQFILSSKKLLLSDSGFYLCAWSEGQNIQPQHFGDGTRLSIL.